This record looks at one T cell receptor (beta chain) sequence and its context. Its target is unknown. Researchers ran the PCR with 60 Vbeta and 13 Jbeta primers. Data came from immunoSEQ multiplex PCR; TCRdb stores just in-frame clones and leaves some out. Of roughly 140,000 clones in the sample, 55% to 80% were seen once. This record comes from a study of cytomegalovirus exposure and HLA in healthy donors. Findings of the study overall: Upon later analysis, TCR association rates were observed to vary by HLA locus, being highest for DRB1 and lowest for HLA-C. In a later analysis, HLA-associated TCR beta chains were more clonally expanded than equally common others.

CDR3 size: 14 residues. The germline gives CDR1 SGHNT, CDR2 YYREEE (reference sequence). V gave up 3 bases and J gave up 0 bases, with 7 bases separating them. Among the donors, all were healthy bone marrow donors. Sample: PBMCs. This chain uses TRBV5-4 with TRBJ1-3; no clear D. The clonotype was recovered from a human donor in good health. The CDR3 nucleotides are TGTGCCAGCAGCTCCGACATCTCTGGAAACACCATATATTTT. Its protein product is CASSSDISGNTIYF.